The 22 T cell receptor beta chains presented below share a single source sample, sequenced in a study of T cell repertoires in cytomegalovirus infection. TCRdb analysed the reads with MiXCR anew, one entry per CDR3 protein. The sample records tens of thousands of distinct CDR3 sequences, 20% being singletons. Their recognized antigens are unknown. This sample comprised CD8+ T cells from cultured PBMCs, obtained from culture after CMV antigen stimulation. All receptors derive from a human donor in good health (CMV status not recorded). Some clones in this sample may be carry-over from other donors' samples.

The chain links TRBV7-2 to TRBJ2-1; TRBD2 might be the D (5 bases). The CDR3 is 15 amino acids. Trimming shortened V by 1 base and J by 6 bases, and 13 bases separated the two germline ends. Germline V gene sequence: CDR1 SGHTA, CDR2 FQGNSA. As DNA, the CDR3 is TGTGCCAGCAGCTTAGAACGGGGATTGAGCAATGAGCAGTTCTTC. Translation gives CASSLERGLSNEQFF.

V gene TRBV2 combines with J gene TRBJ1-5, with TRBD1 as a possible D gene (6 bases). The V end was cut by 6 bases, the J end by 4 bases, with 16 bases between. This CDR3 is 15 amino acids long. CDR1 and CDR2 from the germline V gene are SNHLY and FYNNEI. CDR3 bases: TGTGCCAGCAGGGGTCCGGACAGCAGAAATCAGCCCCAGCATTTT. This translates into CASRGPDSRNQPQHF.

The chain has TRBV7-8 and TRBJ2-5; D is undetermined. V was shortened by 7 bases and J by 0 bases, with 9 bases between the two germline ends. This CDR3 is 13 amino acids long. CDR1 is SGHVS, CDR2 FQNEAQ, per germline. The CDR3 region is CASTDRYQETQYF. Here the CDR3 DNA reads TGTGCCAGCACCGATCGTTACCAAGAGACCCAGTACTTC.

The V call is TRBV7-9, the J call TRBJ2-1; D is undetermined. The CDR3 contains 13 residues. The germline V gene encodes CDR1 SEHNR and CDR2 FQNEAQ (reference sequence). The germline V and J ends were trimmed by 5 bases and 5 bases, with 10 bases remaining between them. The CDR3 DNA sequence: TGTGCCAGCAGCCCGCCCCGGGACAATGAGCAGTTCTTC. Protein sequence: CASSPPRDNEQFF.

This clonotype has more than one count but fewer than ten. This chain links TRBV7-6 with TRBJ1-1, with D tentatively TRBD1 (5 bases). Trimming removed 3 bases from V and 4 bases from J, with 9 bases in between. The CDR3 extends over 13 amino acids. Per the germline V gene, CDR1 is SGHVS and CDR2 is FNYEAQ. The CDR3 nucleotides are TGTGCCAGCAGCTTTCAGGGAAGCACTGAAGCTTTCTTT. It yields the protein CASSFQGSTEAFF.

This clonotype was counted only a few times. The rearrangement uses TRBV7-2 and TRBJ2-7; D is undetermined. The V gene's germline CDR1 is SGHTA and CDR2 FQGNSA. CDR3 size: 12 residues. Trimming shortened V by 4 bases and J by 5 bases, and 9 bases separated the two germline ends. CDR3 in amino acids: CASSSSMNEQYF. In nucleotides, the CDR3 is TGTGCCAGCAGCTCCTCGATGAACGAGCAGTACTTC.

V and J are TRBV27 and TRBJ2-7; D gene unclear. Germline V gives CDR1 MNHEY, CDR2 SMNVEV (reference sequence). The CDR3 totals 13 residues. The V gene lost 2 bases and the J gene lost 2 bases, with 7 bases spanning the gap. The CDR3 protein is CASSLGPPYEQYF. CDR3 in DNA: TGTGCCAGCAGTTTAGGTCCCCCCTACGAGCAGTACTTC.

The chain recombines TRBV27 with TRBJ1-5; 7 bases are shared with TRBD1. The CDR3 runs 15 residues. CDR1 is MNHEY and CDR2 is SMNVEV in the germline V gene (reference sequence). The ends lost 2 bases at V and 2 bases at J; junction bases unmatched: 3. This chain's CDR3 is CASSLQGVGNQPQHF. CDR3 DNA sequence: TGTGCCAGCAGTTTACAGGGGGTCGGCAATCAGCCCCAGCATTTT.

This clonotype was recorded a few times. V is TRBV7-9 and J is TRBJ2-7, with D possibly matching TRBD2 (5 bases). Germline V gene data show CDR1 as SEHNR and CDR2 as FQNEAQ (reference sequence). CDR3 size: 16 residues. Trimming removed 5 bases at V and 1 base at J, with 18 bases between. The CDR3 is CASSPESLADSYEQYF. The CDR3 DNA reads TGTGCCAGCAGCCCTGAGTCCCTAGCCGATTCCTACGAGCAGTACTTC.

J is TRBJ2-3 and V is TRBV7-6; a possible D gene is TRBD1 (6 bases). The germline gives CDR1 SGHVS, CDR2 FNYEAQ. The V end was cut by 5 bases, the J end by 5 bases, with 11 bases between. The CDR3 consists of 13 residues. The CDR3 nucleotides are TGTGCCAGCAGCCGTAGAGGGGGAGATACGCAGTATTTT. This sequence encodes CASSRRGGDTQYF.

This clonotype was seen only a few times. The chain is built from TRBV4-3 and TRBJ1-2; TRBD1 might be the D (6 bases). This CDR3 is built from 16 residues. The V end lost 0 bases, the J end lost 6 bases, and 17 bases lay between the germline ends. CDR1 and CDR2 from the germline V gene are LGHNA and YSLEER. CDR3 region: CASSQDVAGQGNGYTF. CDR3 coding DNA: TGCGCCAGCAGCCAAGACGTAGCTGGGCAGGGGAATGGCTACACCTTC.

The count of this clonotype is one. The rearrangement joins TRBV28 to TRBJ2-7, with 7 bases matching TRBD2. Germline V gene lookup returns CDR1 MDHEN and CDR2 SYDVKM. CDR3 length: 15 residues. V trimming: 2 bases; J trimming: 3 bases; junction bases outside the gene matches: 7. The CDR3, as DNA: TGTGCCAGCAGTTTAGGAGCAGGGACTATCTACGAGCAGTACTTC. This gives the protein CASSLGAGTIYEQYF.

This sequence joins TRBV4-1 and TRBJ1-1; 8 nucleotides align to TRBD1. From germline, CDR1 is MGHRA and CDR2 YSYEKL. Losses at the gene ends were 1 base for V and 5 bases for J; bases not matched to a gene: 3. The CDR3 sequence is 14 residues long. The CDR3 DNA follows: TGCGCCAGCAGCCAAGCGGACAGGGTTACTGAAGCTTTCTTT. This translates into CASSQADRVTEAFF.

The genes are TRBV12-3 or TRBV12-4 and TRBJ2-7, with 7 bases fitting TRBD1. V lost 4 bases, J lost 0 bases, and 3 bases stayed unmatched. The CDR3 is 14 residues long. The CDR3 spells CASSWTGHSYEQYF. The CDR3, as DNA: TGTGCCAGCAGTTGGACAGGTCACTCCTACGAGCAGTACTTC.

The chain employs TRBV6-5 and TRBJ1-1, with D unresolved. The CDR3 runs to 15 residues. The V gene lost 3 bases and the J gene lost 0 bases, with 11 bases spanning the gap. The germline CDR1 and CDR2 sequences are MNHEY and SVGAGI. The CDR3 bases are TGTGCCAGCAGTTATGGTCCGGGCCTGAACACTGAAGCTTTCTTT. The encoded protein is CASSYGPGLNTEAFF.

Here the CDR3 DNA reads TGTGCCAGCAGCCCCCCGGGGGCTCTCTCCTACGAGCAGTACTTC. Translated, it gives CASSPPGALSYEQYF. The chain joins TRBV6-6 to TRBJ2-7; D possibly matches TRBD1 or TRBD2 (6 bases each). Trimming left V 6 bases short and J 0 bases short, with 15 bases between. The germline CDR1 and CDR2 sequences are MNHNY and SVGAGI (reference sequence). The CDR3 loop spans 15 amino acids.

The V and J genes are TRBV7-9 and TRBJ1-1, with TRBD1 matching 8 bases. From germline, CDR1 is SEHNR and CDR2 FQNEAQ (reference sequence). The CDR3 consists of 13 residues. The junction had 5 bases not matched to a gene; V was cut back by 7 bases and J by 4 bases. The CDR3 nucleotides read TGTGCCAGCACCCAGGGGGCTGGCACTGAAGCTTTCTTT. Amino acid sequence: CASTQGAGTEAFF.

This clonotype came up a few times. The chain uses TRBV19 and TRBJ1-2, with 8 positions matching TRBD1. Unmatched junction bases numbered 9, after V lost 6 bases and J lost 3 bases. The CDR3 totals 15 residues. In germline, CDR1 is LNHDA, CDR2 SQIVND (reference sequence). As DNA, the CDR3 is TGTGCCAGTAGCGACACCGGGACAGGTGACTATGGCTACACCTTC. Its protein is CASSDTGTGDYGYTF.

The rearrangement links TRBV27 to TRBJ2-1; no clear D. The DNA end is more similar to TRBJ2-7, so the J call may be wrong. CDR1 and CDR2 (germline): MNHEY, SMNVEV (reference sequence). The CDR3 consists of 16 residues. The CDR3 spells CAKSLGSDPSYNEQYF. In DNA form, the CDR3 reads TGTGCCAAGAGTTTAGGGTCAGACCCTTCCTACAATGAGCAGTACTTC.

This clonotype was counted only a few times. The chain combines TRBV27 with TRBJ2-7, with D unclear. Trimming pared 7 bases from V and 5 bases from J, leaving 15 bases between. The CDR3 consists of 13 residues. Germline loops: CDR1 MNHEY, CDR2 SMNVEV (reference sequence). The CDR3 is CASKKTGRNEQYF. The CDR3 DNA reads as TGTGCCAGCAAGAAGACCGGAAGGAACGAGCAGTACTTC.

The chain joins TRBV10-3 to TRBJ1-2; 8 positions match TRBD1. The CDR3 is 19 residues long. The junction had 17 bases not matched to a gene; V was cut back by 5 bases and J by 0 bases. CDR1 is ENHRY and CDR2 is SYGVKD in the germline V gene. Here the CDR3 reads CAISPSHVRGQDTNYGYTF. Written as DNA, the CDR3 is TGTGCCATCAGTCCCTCTCACGTCAGGGGGCAAGATACTAACTATGGCTACACCTTC.

The gene calls are TRBV7-8 and TRBJ2-1; 8 nucleotides agree with TRBD2. Germline CDR1 SGHVS, CDR2 FQNEAQ. This CDR3 is 16 amino acids long. After removal of 1 base from V and 3 bases from J, the junction contained 5 bases not matched to a gene. The DNA for the CDR3 is TGTGCCAGCAGCTTAGGTACGGCGGGGGGCTACAATGAGCAGTTCTTC. It is translated as CASSLGTAGGYNEQFF.